A single sample gave rise to the 19 T cell receptor beta chains below, sequenced in a study of early T cells in non-severe SARS-CoV-2 infection. TCRdb re-derived calls from the 5' RACE reads in MiXCR, one entry per CDR3 protein. In the table there are roughly 70,000 distinct CDR3 sequences, around 20% of which are singletons. The sequences come from whole blood, collected at baseline. Receptors were obtained from an adult who was a healthcare worker with PCR-confirmed SARS-CoV-2 infection or an uninfected control (not recorded which).

CDR3 coding DNA: TGTGCCAGCAGCGCCGAAGCGTTCACCTACCATTCACCCCTCCACTTT. Its protein is CASSAEAFTYHSPLHF. The rearrangement uses TRBV21-1 and TRBJ1-6. TRBV21-1 is a pseudogene segment. CDR3 length: 16 residues.

In its sample, this clonotype was seen a few times. This chain uses TRBV5-8 with TRBJ1-1, with D possibly being TRBD1 (5 bases). Germline-derived CDR1 and CDR2 are SGHTS and YDEGEE. CDR3 length: 16 residues. V lost 4 bases to trimming and J lost 3 bases, with 19 bases between them. CDR3 nucleotides: TGTGCCAGCAGCCCCGGGGCCAATTATGGGGACACTGAAGCTTTCTTT. Residues: CASSPGANYGDTEAFF.

The table lists this clonotype with a few counts. The gene calls are TRBV7-8 and TRBJ2-3; 7 positions match TRBD2. The germline V gene encodes CDR1 SGHVS and CDR2 FQNEAQ. V was pared by 1 base and J by 5 bases, with 6 bases of the junction left unmatched. This CDR3 spans 15 amino acids. The CDR3 spells CASSLEGGRGDTQYF. The CDR3 coding sequence is TGTGCCAGCAGCTTAGAGGGCGGGAGAGGAGATACGCAGTATTTT.

This chain connects TRBV19 to TRBJ2-2, with D tentatively TRBD2 (5 bases). Per germline, CDR1 LNHDA and CDR2 SQIVND (reference sequence). The CDR3 is made up of 13 amino acids. Trimming pared 10 bases from V and 4 bases from J, leaving 13 bases between. The CDR3 protein is CATLARVTGELFF. The CDR3 coding sequence is TGTGCCACGCTAGCACGGGTCACCGGGGAGCTGTTTTTT.

This clonotype has a handful of counts. The CDR3 nucleotides read TGTGCCAGCAGTTTTGATTTGGGTCAGCCCCAGCATTTT. Protein: CASSFDLGQPQHF. The chain is built from TRBV12-3 or TRBV12-4 and TRBJ1-5; D is unresolved. The CDR3 length is 13 residues. V gave up 3 bases and J gave up 6 bases, with 9 bases separating them.

This clonotype was counted only a few times. The V gene is TRBV4-1, the J gene TRBJ2-4, with D tentatively TRBD1 or TRBD2 (5 bases each). The V gene's germline CDR1 is MGHRA and CDR2 YSYEKL. This CDR3 spans 15 amino acids. V dropped 3 bases and J dropped 8 bases, with 17 bases sitting between them. In DNA, the CDR3 is TGCGCCAGCAGCCACGTAAGAGCTGAGGGACACATTCAGTACTTC. It specifies CASSHVRAEGHIQYF.

The table lists this clonotype with a few counts. This sequence joins TRBV2 and TRBJ1-2; D is perhaps TRBD1 (5 bases). The CDR3 is 15 amino acids. The germline CDR1 and CDR2 sequences are SNHLY and FYNNEI. Trimming left V 5 bases short and J 2 bases short, with 15 bases between. CDR3 protein: CASSSSRQSNYGYTF. The CDR3 DNA reads as TGTGCCAGCAGTTCTTCAAGACAGTCCAACTATGGCTACACCTTC. Drawing the rest from reference TRBV2 and TRBJ1-2, the complete variable domain is EPEVTQTPSHQVTQMGQEVILRCVPISNHLYFYWYRQILGQKVEFLVSFYNNEISEKSEIFDDQFSVERPDGSNFTLKIRSTKLEDSAMYFCASSSSRQSNYGYTFGSGTRLTVV.

The rearrangement joins TRBV4-1 to TRBJ2-7, with 7 bases fitting TRBD1. V gave up 4 bases and J gave up 2 bases; unmatched junction bases: 14. Germline CDR1 MGHRA, CDR2 YSYEKL. The CDR3 sequence is 17 residues long. The CDR3 region is CASSPARTGAEPYEQYF. The CDR3 DNA sequence: TGCGCCAGCAGCCCAGCCCGTACAGGGGCTGAACCCTACGAGCAGTACTTC.

This clonotype was found a few times. The CDR3 nucleotides read TGCAGTGCTAGACCCCCCGGCCTAGATACGCAGTATTTT. Encoded protein: CSARPPGLDTQYF. V is TRBV20-1 and J is TRBJ2-3, with unresolved D. This CDR3 has 13 amino acids. Trimming pared 2 bases from V and 5 bases from J, leaving 11 bases between. Germline V gene sequence: CDR1 DFQATT, CDR2 SNEGSKA (reference sequence).

This chain joins TRBV13 and TRBJ1-6, with a possible D match to TRBD1 (5 bases). Germline CDR1 PRHDT, CDR2 FYEKMQ (reference sequence). The V gene lost 5 bases and the J gene lost 13 bases, with 12 bases spanning the gap. The CDR3 consists of 12 residues. As DNA, the CDR3 is TGTGCCAGCAGCGGCACAGGAAGGCCCCTCCACTTT. Amino acids: CASSGTGRPLHF.

This clonotype was recorded a few times. The chain couples TRBV5-1 to TRBJ2-4, with D possibly matching TRBD1 (6 bases). Germline values: CDR1 SGHRS, CDR2 YFSETQ. Trimming pared 4 bases from V and 6 bases from J, leaving 11 bases between. This CDR3 region has 13 residues. DNA of the CDR3: TGCGCCAGCAGCCTGGCGACAGGAAACATTCAGTACTTC. This sequence encodes CASSLATGNIQYF. The whole variable domain, remainder taken from reference TRBV5-1 and TRBJ2-4, is KAGVTQTPRYLIKTRGQQVTLSCSPISGHRSVSWYQQTPGQGLQFLFEYFSETQRNKGNFPGRFSGRQFSNSRSEMNVSTLELGDSALYLCASSLATGNIQYFGAGTRLSVL.

Ten or more counts support this clonotype. This chain links TRBV18 with TRBJ2-1; D is possibly TRBD2 (5 bases). There are 13 residues in the CDR3. Germline V lookup: CDR1 KGHSH, CDR2 LQKENI. Trimming took off 2 bases at V and 13 bases at J, with 15 bases between the two ends. This CDR3 is CASSPSSGLRQFF. CDR3 nucleotides: TGTGCCAGCTCACCATCCTCTGGACTCCGTCAGTTCTTC.

The J gene is TRBJ2-3, the V gene TRBV10-3; the match to TRBD2 covers 9 bases. Per germline, CDR1 ENHRY and CDR2 SYGVKD. V shed 2 bases, J shed 5 bases, and the junction held 5 bases outside the gene matches. CDR3 length: 15 amino acids. CDR3 region: CAISEERGEGDTQYF. Here the CDR3 DNA reads TGTGCCATCAGTGAGGAGCGGGGGGAAGGAGATACGCAGTATTTT.

This clonotype occurred a few times. This sequence joins TRBV9 and TRBJ2-3; no definite D call. The germline V gene encodes CDR1 SGDLS and CDR2 YYNGEE. Trimming shortened V by 0 bases and J by 2 bases, and 13 bases separated the two germline ends. CDR3 length: 16 residues. CDR3 nucleotides: TGTGCCAGCAGCGTAGCGTCTACCCTGGCCACAGATACGCAGTATTTT. Translation gives CASSVASTLATDTQYF.

The chain couples TRBV19 to TRBJ2-2; no clear D gene. The germline V and J ends were trimmed by 7 bases and 0 bases, with 9 bases remaining between them. In germline, CDR1 is LNHDA, CDR2 SQIVND (reference sequence). The CDR3 loop spans 14 amino acids. CDR3: CASNSYANTGELFF. Written as DNA, the CDR3 is TGTGCCAGTAATAGTTACGCGAACACCGGGGAGCTGTTTTTT.

The rearrangement links TRBV18 to TRBJ2-2; unclear D gene. Germline CDR1 is KGHSH and CDR2 is LQKENI. The length of the CDR3 is 16 residues. V was shortened by 3 bases and J by 2 bases, with 13 bases between the two germline ends. DNA of the CDR3: TGTGCCAGCTCACCCCAGGCTTTCTCAAACACCGGGGAGCTGTTTTTT. Protein: CASSPQAFSNTGELFF. Full variable domain (outside the CDR3, taken from reference TRBV18 and TRBJ2-2): NAGVMQNPRHLVRRRGQEARLRCSPMKGHSHVYWYRQLPEEGLKFMVYLQKENIIDESGMPKERFSAEFPKEGPSILRIQQVVRGDSAAYFCASSPQAFSNTGELFFGEGSRLTVL.

This clonotype was detected a few times. The chain carries TRBV4-1 and TRBJ2-1; TRBD1 aligns across 7 bases. V shed 3 bases and J 0 bases; nucleotides not matched to a gene: 5. The germline gives CDR1 MGHRA, CDR2 YSYEKL. This CDR3 region has 16 residues. The CDR3: CASSQADRDSYNEQFF. DNA for the CDR3: TGCGCCAGCAGCCAGGCTGACAGGGACTCCTACAATGAGCAGTTCTTC.

This clonotype was detected many times. The chain joins TRBV6-1 to TRBJ1-5, with no clear D. V shed 6 bases and J shed 3 bases, with 3 bases lying between them. Germline CDR1 MNHNS, CDR2 SASEGT. The CDR3 consists of 11 residues. The CDR3 sequence is CASRTNQPQHF. CDR3 in DNA: TGTGCCAGCAGAACCAATCAGCCCCAGCATTTT.

This clonotype was observed a few times. The V gene is TRBV4-1, the J gene TRBJ1-5; weak D call: TRBD1 (6 bases). The V gene's germline CDR1 is MGHRA and CDR2 YSYEKL. This CDR3 is built from 16 residues. Between the trimmed V and J ends, which lost 4 bases and 3 bases, there was a span of 16 bases. CDR3 sequence: CASSRVVGAANQPQHF. The CDR3 DNA follows: TGCGCCAGCAGCCGTGTGGTGGGGGCCGCCAATCAGCCCCAGCATTTT.